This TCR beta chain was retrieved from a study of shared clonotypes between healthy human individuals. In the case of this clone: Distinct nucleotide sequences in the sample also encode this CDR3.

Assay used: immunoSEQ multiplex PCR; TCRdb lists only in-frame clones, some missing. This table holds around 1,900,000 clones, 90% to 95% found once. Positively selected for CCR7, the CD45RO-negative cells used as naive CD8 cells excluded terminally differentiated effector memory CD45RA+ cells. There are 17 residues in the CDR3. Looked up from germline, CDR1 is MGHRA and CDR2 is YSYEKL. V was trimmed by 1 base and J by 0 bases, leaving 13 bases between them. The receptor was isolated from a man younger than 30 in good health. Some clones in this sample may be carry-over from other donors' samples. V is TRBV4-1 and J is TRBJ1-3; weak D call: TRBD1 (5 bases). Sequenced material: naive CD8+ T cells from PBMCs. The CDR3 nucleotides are TGCGCCAGCAGCCAAGGCCTCGGGGGAAGCTCTGGAAACACCATATATTTT. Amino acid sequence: CASSQGLGGSSGNTIYF.